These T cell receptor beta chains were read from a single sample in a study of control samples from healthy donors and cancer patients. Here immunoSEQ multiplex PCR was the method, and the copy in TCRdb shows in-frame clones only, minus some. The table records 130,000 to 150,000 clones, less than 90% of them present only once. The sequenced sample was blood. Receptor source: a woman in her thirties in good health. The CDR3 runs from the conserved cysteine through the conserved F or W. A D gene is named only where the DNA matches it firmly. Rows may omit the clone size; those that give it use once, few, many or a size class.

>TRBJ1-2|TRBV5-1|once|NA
CASSLQGSEDGYTF
TGCGCCAGCAGCTTGCAAGGCAGCGAGGATGGCTACACCTTC
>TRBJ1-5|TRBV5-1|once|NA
CASSLDGTGNQPQHF
TGCGCCAGCAGCTTGGATGGGACGGGAAATCAGCCCCAGCATTTT
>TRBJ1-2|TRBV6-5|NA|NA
CASSFGTLGGYTF
TGTGCCAGCAGTTTCGGGACACTCGGGGGCTACACCTTC
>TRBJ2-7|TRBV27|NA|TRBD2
CASRPGGGLPYEQYF
TGTGCCAGCAGACCGGGGGGGGGCCTGCCCTACGAGCAGTACTTC
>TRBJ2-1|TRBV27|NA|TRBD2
CASSYTRGSGRALDEQFF
TGTGCCAGCAGCTATACGAGGGGTAGCGGGAGGGCCTTGGATGAGCAGTTCTTC
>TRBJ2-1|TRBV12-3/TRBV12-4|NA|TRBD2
CASRTWTSGEQFF
TGTGCCAGCAGGACCTGGACTAGCGGAGAGCAGTTCTTC
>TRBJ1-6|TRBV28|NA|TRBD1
CASSSLFRGRGSPLHF
TGTGCCAGCAGTTCCCTATTCAGGGGGCGAGGGTCACCCCTCCACTTT
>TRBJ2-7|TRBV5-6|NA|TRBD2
CASTLAGGPYEQYF
TGTGCCAGCACTCTAGCGGGAGGGCCCTACGAGCAGTACTTC
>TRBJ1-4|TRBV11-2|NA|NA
CASSPQGTATNEKLFF
TGTGCCAGCAGCCCACAGGGTACTGCAACTAATGAAAAACTGTTTTTT
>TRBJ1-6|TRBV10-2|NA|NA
CASSVRGANSPLHF
TGCGCCAGCAGTGTTCGGGGGGCGAATTCACCCCTCCACTTT
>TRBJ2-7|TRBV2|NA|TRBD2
CASSATGTSRYEQYF
TGTGCCAGCAGTGCCACCGGGACTAGCAGGTACGAGCAGTACTTC
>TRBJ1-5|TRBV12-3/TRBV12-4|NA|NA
CASSLGDQPQHF
TGTGCCAGCAGTTTGGGAGATCAGCCCCAGCATTTT
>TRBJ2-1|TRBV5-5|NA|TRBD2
CASSLDSGTYNEQFF
TGTGCCAGCAGCTTGGATAGCGGGACCTACAATGAGCAGTTCTTC
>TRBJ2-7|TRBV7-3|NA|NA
CASSPSPGSAEQYF
TGTGCCAGCAGCCCATCCCCGGGTTCGGCGGAGCAGTACTTC
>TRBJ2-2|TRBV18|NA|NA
CASSPNPGTKTGELFF
TGTGCCAGCTCACCAAATCCCGGGACAAAAACCGGGGAGCTGTTTTTT
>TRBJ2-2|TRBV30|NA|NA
CAWSYKNTGELFF
TGTGCCTGGAGTTACAAGAACACCGGGGAGCTGTTTTTT
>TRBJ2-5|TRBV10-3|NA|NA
CAISGRDGGETQYF
TGTGCCATCAGTGGCCGGGACGGCGGAGAGACCCAGTACTTC
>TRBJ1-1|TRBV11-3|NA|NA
CASSAGQHTEAFF
TGTGCCAGCAGCGCTGGACAGCACACTGAAGCTTTCTTT
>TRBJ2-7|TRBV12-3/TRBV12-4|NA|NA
CATDRFYEQYF
TGTGCCACCGACAGGTTCTACGAGCAGTACTTC
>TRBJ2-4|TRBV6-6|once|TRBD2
CASSYGAGEGNIQYF
TGTGCCAGCAGTTACGGGGCGGGAGAGGGAAACATTCAGTACTTC
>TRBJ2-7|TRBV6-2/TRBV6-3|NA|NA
CASSYVSGVHEQYF
TGTGCCAGCAGTTATGTTTCGGGAGTTCACGAGCAGTACTTC
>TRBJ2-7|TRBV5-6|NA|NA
CASSGEWGANDEQYF
TGTGCCAGCAGCGGGGAGTGGGGCGCGAACGACGAGCAGTACTTC
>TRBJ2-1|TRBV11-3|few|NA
CASSLARASYNEQFF
TGTGCCAGCAGCTTGGCTAGAGCCTCCTACAATGAGCAGTTCTTC
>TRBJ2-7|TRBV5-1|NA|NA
CASSLEVGEVSYEQYF
TGCGCCAGCAGCTTGGAAGTGGGAGAAGTATCCTACGAGCAGTACTTC
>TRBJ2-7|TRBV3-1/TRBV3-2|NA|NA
CASSRQGRGFEQYF
TGTGCCAGCAGCCGACAGGGCCGGGGGTTTGAGCAGTACTTC
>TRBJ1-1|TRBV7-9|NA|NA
CASSTNRENTEAFF
TGTGCCAGCAGCACAAATAGGGAGAACACTGAAGCTTTCTTT
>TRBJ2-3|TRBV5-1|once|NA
CASSLGPTDTQYF
TGCGCCAGCAGCTTGGGGCCTACAGATACGCAGTATTTT
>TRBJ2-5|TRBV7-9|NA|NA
CASSVDGLQETQYF
TGTGCCAGCAGCGTCGATGGGTTGCAAGAGACCCAGTACTTC
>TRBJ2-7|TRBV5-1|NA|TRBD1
CATRTGAAYEQYF
TGCGCCACCAGGACAGGGGCGGCCTACGAGCAGTACTTC
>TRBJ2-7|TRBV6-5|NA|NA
CASSYSYGKRYEQYF
TGTGCCAGCAGTTACTCGTACGGGAAGCGCTACGAGCAGTACTTC
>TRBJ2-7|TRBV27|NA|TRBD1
CASSWTGYYEQYF
TGTGCCAGCAGTTGGACAGGTTACTACGAGCAGTACTTC
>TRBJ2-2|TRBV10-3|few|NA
CATRMDLGSGGELFF
TGTGCCACCCGCATGGACTTGGGGTCAGGAGGGGAGCTGTTTTTT
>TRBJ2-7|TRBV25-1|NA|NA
CASSDFGSLYEQYF
TGTGCCAGCAGTGATTTTGGGAGCCTCTACGAGCAGTACTTC
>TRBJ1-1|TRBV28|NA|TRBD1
CASRLPGQYTEAFF
TGTGCCAGCCGCCTTCCGGGACAGTACACTGAAGCTTTCTTT
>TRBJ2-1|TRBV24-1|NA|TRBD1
CATSDNGQGNNEQFF
TGTGCCACCAGTGATAACGGACAGGGAAACAATGAGCAGTTCTTC
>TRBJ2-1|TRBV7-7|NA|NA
CASSLGAVSSYNEQFF
TGTGCCAGCAGCTTGGGCGCAGTTAGCTCCTACAATGAGCAGTTCTTC
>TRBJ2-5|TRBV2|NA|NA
CANPAGTQETQYF
TGTGCCAACCCAGCCGGGACCCAAGAGACCCAGTACTTC
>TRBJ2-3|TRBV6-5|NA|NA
CASSYGRIGLADTQYF
TGTGCCAGCAGTTACGGGCGAATAGGGCTGGCAGATACGCAGTATTTT
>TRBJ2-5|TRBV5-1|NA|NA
CASSLTGTGKETQYF
TGCGCCAGCAGCTTGACCGGGACGGGGAAAGAGACCCAGTACTTC
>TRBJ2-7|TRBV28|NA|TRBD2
CASAGVSLGEQYF
TGTGCCAGTGCGGGAGTGAGTCTTGGGGAGCAGTACTTC
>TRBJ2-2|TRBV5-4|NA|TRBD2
CASSLRASGLSGELFF
TGTGCCAGCAGCTTGCGGGCTAGCGGGCTGAGCGGGGAGCTGTTTTTT